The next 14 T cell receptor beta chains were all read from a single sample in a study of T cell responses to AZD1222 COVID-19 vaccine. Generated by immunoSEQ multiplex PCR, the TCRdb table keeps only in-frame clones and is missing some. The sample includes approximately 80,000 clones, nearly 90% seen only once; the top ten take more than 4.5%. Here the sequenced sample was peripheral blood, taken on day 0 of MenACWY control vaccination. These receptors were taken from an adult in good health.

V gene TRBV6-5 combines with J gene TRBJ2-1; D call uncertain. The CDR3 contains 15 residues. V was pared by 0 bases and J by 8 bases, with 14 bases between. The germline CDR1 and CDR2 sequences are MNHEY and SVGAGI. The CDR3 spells CASSYSRSSGYEQFF. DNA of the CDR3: TGTGCCAGCAGTTACTCGAGAAGCTCGGGTTATGAGCAGTTCTTC.

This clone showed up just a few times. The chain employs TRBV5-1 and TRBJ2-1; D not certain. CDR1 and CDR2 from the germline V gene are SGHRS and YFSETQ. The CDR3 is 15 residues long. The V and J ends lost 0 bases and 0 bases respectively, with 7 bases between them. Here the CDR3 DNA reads TGCGCCAGCAGCTTGGACTCTCGCTCCTACAATGAGCAGTTCTTC. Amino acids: CASSLDSRSYNEQFF.

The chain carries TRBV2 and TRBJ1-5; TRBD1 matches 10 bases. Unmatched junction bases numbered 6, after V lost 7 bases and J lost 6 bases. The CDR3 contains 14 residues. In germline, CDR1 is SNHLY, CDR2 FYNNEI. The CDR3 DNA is TGTGCCAGCAACTCCGGGACAGGGGTTCAGCCCCAGCATTTT. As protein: CASNSGTGVQPQHF.

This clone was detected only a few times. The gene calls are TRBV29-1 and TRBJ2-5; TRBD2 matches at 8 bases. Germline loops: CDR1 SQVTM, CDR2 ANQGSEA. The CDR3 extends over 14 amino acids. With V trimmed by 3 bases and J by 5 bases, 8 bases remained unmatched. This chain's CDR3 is CSVDWSPGGETQYF. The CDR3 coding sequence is TGCAGCGTTGATTGGAGTCCGGGAGGGGAGACCCAGTACTTC.

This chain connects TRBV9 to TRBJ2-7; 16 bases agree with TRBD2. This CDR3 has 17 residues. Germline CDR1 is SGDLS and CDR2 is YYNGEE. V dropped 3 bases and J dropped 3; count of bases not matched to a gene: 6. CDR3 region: CASSDGTSGGAFYEQYF. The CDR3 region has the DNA TGTGCCAGCAGCGACGGGACTAGCGGGGGGGCTTTCTACGAGCAGTACTTC.

CDR3 amino acids: CASSFGLNTEAFF. CDR3 nucleotide sequence: TGTGCCAGCAGCTTCGGATTGAACACTGAAGCTTTCTTT. This chain links TRBV11-2 with TRBJ1-1; no firm D call. V was clipped by 3 bases and J by 0 bases, with 5 bases between them. Per the germline V gene, CDR1 is SGHAT and CDR2 is FQNNGV. The CDR3 contains 13 residues.

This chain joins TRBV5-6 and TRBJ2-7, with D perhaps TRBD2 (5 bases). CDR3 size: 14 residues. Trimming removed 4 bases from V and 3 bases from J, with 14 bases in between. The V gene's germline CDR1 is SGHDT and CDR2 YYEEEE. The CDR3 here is CASSPWGEDYEQYF. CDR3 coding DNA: TGTGCCAGCAGCCCGTGGGGAGAAGACTACGAGCAGTACTTC.

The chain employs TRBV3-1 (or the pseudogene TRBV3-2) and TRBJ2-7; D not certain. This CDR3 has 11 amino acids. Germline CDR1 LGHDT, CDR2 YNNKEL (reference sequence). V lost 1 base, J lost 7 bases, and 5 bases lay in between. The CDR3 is CASSQVREQYF. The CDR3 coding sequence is TGTGCCAGCAGCCAAGTTCGGGAGCAGTACTTC.

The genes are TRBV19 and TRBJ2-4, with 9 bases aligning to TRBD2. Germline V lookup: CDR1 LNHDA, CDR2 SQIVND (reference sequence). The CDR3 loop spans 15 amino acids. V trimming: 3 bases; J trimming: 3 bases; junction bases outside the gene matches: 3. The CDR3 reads CASSIERGDKNIQYF. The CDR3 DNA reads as TGTGCCAGTAGTATTGAGCGGGGGGACAAAAACATTCAGTACTTC.

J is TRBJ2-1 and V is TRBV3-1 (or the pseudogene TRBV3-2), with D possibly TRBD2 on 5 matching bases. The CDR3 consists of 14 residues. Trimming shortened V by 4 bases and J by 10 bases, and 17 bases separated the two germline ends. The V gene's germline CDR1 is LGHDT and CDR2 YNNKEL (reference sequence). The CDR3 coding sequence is TGTGCCAGCAGCCGGATCGGAAGAGGGAAGGAGCAGTTCTTC. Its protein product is CASSRIGRGKEQFF.

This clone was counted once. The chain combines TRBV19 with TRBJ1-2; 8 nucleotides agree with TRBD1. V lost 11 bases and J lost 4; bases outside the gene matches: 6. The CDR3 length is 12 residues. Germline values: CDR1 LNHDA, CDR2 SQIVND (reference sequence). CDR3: CASGGYGYGYTF. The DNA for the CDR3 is TGTGCCTCAGGGGGCTACGGCTATGGCTACACCTTC.

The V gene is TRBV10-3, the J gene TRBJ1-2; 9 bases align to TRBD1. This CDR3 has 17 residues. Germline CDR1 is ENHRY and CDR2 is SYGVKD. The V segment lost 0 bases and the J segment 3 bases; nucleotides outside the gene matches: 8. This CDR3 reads CAISESTLTGGDYGYTF. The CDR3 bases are TGTGCCATCAGTGAGTCGACTTTGACAGGGGGGGACTATGGCTACACCTTC.

The CDR3 DNA reads as TGCGCCAGCAGCCAAGTCAAGGGGTCGTACGAGCAGTACTTC. This gives the protein CASSQVKGSYEQYF. The V and J genes are TRBV4-3 and TRBJ2-7; D might be TRBD1 (5 bases). Trimming stripped 1 base from V and 4 bases from J, with 11 bases between. The CDR3 totals 14 residues. Germline V gene lookup returns CDR1 LGHNA and CDR2 YSLEER.

The DNA for the CDR3 is TGTGCCAGTAGTATTCAGGCGGGCAATCAGCCCCAGCATTTT. Amino acids: CASSIQAGNQPQHF. This chain uses TRBV19 with TRBJ1-5; D unresolved. The CDR3 loop spans 14 amino acids. The germline V gene encodes CDR1 LNHDA and CDR2 SQIVND (reference sequence). V dropped 3 bases and J dropped 2 bases, with 8 bases sitting between them.